These 15 T cell receptor beta chains were all obtained from the same sample, sequenced in a study of control samples from healthy donors and cancer patients. Data came from immunoSEQ multiplex PCR; TCRdb stores just in-frame clones and leaves some out. The top ten clones hold about 12% of a sample with 150,000 to 200,000 clones, roughly 89% of them seen once. Specimen: blood. These receptor sequences come from a young man in good health.

The chain couples TRBV18 to TRBJ2-1; TRBD2 aligns across 9 bases. V dropped 2 bases and J dropped 8; count of bases not matched to a gene: 10. The CDR3 covers 16 residues. Looked up from germline, CDR1 is KGHSH and CDR2 is LQKENI. As DNA, the CDR3 is TGTGCCAGCTCACCAGGTGTGGCGGGAGGGCCATATGAGCAGTTCTTC. It encodes CASSPGVAGGPYEQFF. The variable domain in full, completed from reference TRBV18 and TRBJ2-1, reads NAGVMQNPRHLVRRRGQEARLRCSPMKGHSHVYWYRQLPEEGLKFMVYLQKENIIDESGMPKERFSAEFPKEGPSILRIQQVVRGDSAAYFCASSPGVAGGPYEQFFGPGTRLTVL.

The table lists this clone with a count of one. The genes are TRBV6-1 and TRBJ2-7, with D uncertain. The CDR3 has 14 residues. Germline CDR1 reads MNHNS; CDR2 reads SASEGT. V lost 3 bases to trimming and J lost 6 bases, with 15 bases between them. This chain's CDR3 is CASSDHLRSSEQYF. The CDR3 DNA reads TGTGCCAGCAGTGATCACCTAAGGTCTTCCGAGCAGTACTTC.

This clone occurred once. The chain combines TRBV7-9 with TRBJ2-7; D gene uncertain. V dropped 5 bases and J dropped 9 bases, with 23 bases sitting between them. Germline V gene data show CDR1 as SEHNR and CDR2 as FQNEAQ (reference sequence). The CDR3 is 15 residues long. In DNA, the CDR3 is TGTGCCAGCAGCGGCAGGTTCACCGACCCGAGTTTGCAGTACTTC. Encoded protein: CASSGRFTDPSLQYF.

The chain employs TRBV18 and TRBJ1-5; 7 bases fit TRBD1. Trimming cost V 2 bases and J 3 bases; bases outside gene matches: 7. This CDR3 contains 16 residues. Germline V gives CDR1 KGHSH, CDR2 LQKENI. The CDR3, as DNA: TGTGCCAGCTCACCAAGCAGGGACAGATACAATCAGCCCCAGCATTTT. This translates into CASSPSRDRYNQPQHF.

This clone showed up just once. The chain combines TRBV18 with TRBJ1-1, with a weak D call TRBD1 (6 bases). Looked up from germline, CDR1 is KGHSH and CDR2 is LQKENI. V shed 6 bases and J shed 1 base, with 18 bases lying between them. The CDR3 totals 16 residues. This CDR3 reads CASSLSLRGGNTEAFF. The CDR3 nucleotides are TGTGCCAGCTCCCTAAGTCTCAGGGGTGGGAACACTGAAGCTTTCTTT.

The chain links TRBV18 to TRBJ2-7; D is uncertain. Between the trimmed V and J ends, which lost 2 bases and 4 bases, there was a span of 6 bases. This CDR3 is 12 amino acids long. Germline V gene lookup returns CDR1 KGHSH and CDR2 LQKENI. The CDR3 region is CASSPGVYEQYF. CDR3 nucleotides: TGTGCCAGCTCACCAGGGGTGTACGAGCAGTACTTC. The complete variable domain, with remaining parts taken from reference TRBV18 and TRBJ2-7, reads NAGVMQNPRHLVRRRGQEARLRCSPMKGHSHVYWYRQLPEEGLKFMVYLQKENIIDESGMPKERFSAEFPKEGPSILRIQQVVRGDSAAYFCASSPGVYEQYFGPGTRLTVT.

This chain joins TRBV27 and TRBJ1-2; tentative D call: TRBD1 (6 bases). Germline CDR1 is MNHEY and CDR2 is SMNVEV (reference sequence). This CDR3 contains 13 residues. V was clipped by 2 bases and J by 8 bases, with 12 bases between them. CDR3 residues: CASSLGRGGGYTF. For the CDR3, the DNA is TGTGCCAGCAGTTTAGGCAGGGGAGGAGGCTACACCTTC.

This clone was observed once. The chain has TRBV6-1 and TRBJ2-7; D is uncertain. Per the germline V gene, CDR1 is MNHNS and CDR2 is SASEGT. The V end lost 0 bases, the J end lost 1 base, and 4 bases lay between the germline ends. This CDR3 has 13 residues. In DNA form, the CDR3 reads TGTGCCAGCAGTGAAGCGGGGTCCTACGAGCAGTACTTC. Amino acids: CASSEAGSYEQYF.

The chain carries TRBV7-9 and TRBJ2-5; perhaps TRBD2 as D (5 bases). The CDR3 runs 14 residues. V lost 7 bases, J lost 3 bases, and 15 bases lay in between. CDR1 and CDR2 (germline): SEHNR, FQNEAQ (reference sequence). The CDR3 loop is CASTIQSGKETQYF. The CDR3 bases are TGTGCCAGCACCATCCAGTCGGGAAAAGAGACCCAGTACTTC.

This clone was seen only a few times. CDR3 in amino acids: CSVDFFGGHGELFF. The CDR3 DNA sequence: TGCAGCGTTGATTTTTTTGGGGGTCACGGGGAGCTGTTTTTT. The rearrangement links TRBV29-1 to TRBJ2-2; D possibly matches TRBD1 or TRBD2 (5 bases each). This CDR3 is built from 14 residues. CDR1 SQVTM and CDR2 ANQGSEA come from the germline V gene. V lost 3 bases to trimming and J lost 7 bases, with 15 bases between them.

V gene TRBV6-6 combines with J gene TRBJ2-3, with 8 positions matching TRBD1. The CDR3 consists of 14 residues. Germline lookup yields CDR1 MNHNY and CDR2 SVGAGI (reference sequence). With 5 bases clipped from V and 6 bases from J, the junction kept 7 bases outside the gene matches. The CDR3 region has the DNA TGTGCCAGCAGTCTGGGGACAGGATTTGATACGCAGTATTTT. It translates to CASSLGTGFDTQYF.

The V call is TRBV7-9, the J call TRBJ1-1; a weak D match, TRBD1 (5 bases). The CDR3 covers 15 residues. Trimming removed 4 bases from V and 3 bases from J, with 15 bases in between. The V gene's germline CDR1 is SEHNR and CDR2 FQNEAQ (reference sequence). The CDR3 protein is CASSSSGSGDTEAFF. The CDR3 bases are TGTGCCAGCAGCTCTTCAGGGTCTGGCGACACTGAAGCTTTCTTT.

The chain carries TRBV29-1 and TRBJ1-1; a possible D gene is TRBD1 (6 bases). The CDR3 has 13 residues. The V and J ends lost 7 bases and 6 bases respectively, with 18 bases between them. Germline-derived CDR1 and CDR2 are SQVTM and ANQGSEA. CDR3 nucleotides: TGCAGCGGGCAACAGGGAGAGGGGGCTGAAGCTTTCTTT. Its translation is CSGQQGEGAEAFF.

J is TRBJ2-7 and V is TRBV7-9; unclear D gene. Per the germline V gene, CDR1 is SEHNR and CDR2 is FQNEAQ (reference sequence). V was pared by 1 base and J by 3 bases, with 4 bases between. This CDR3 has 12 residues. The CDR3 DNA reads TGTGCCAGCAGCTTAGTAGGCTACGAGCAGTACTTC. Protein product: CASSLVGYEQYF. The full variable domain, completed using reference TRBV7-9 and TRBJ2-7, is DTGVSQNPRHKITKRGQNVTFRCDPISEHNRLYWYRQTLGQGPEFLTYFQNEAQLEKSRLLSDRFSAERPKGSFSTLEIQRTEQGDSAMYLCASSLVGYEQYFGPGTRLTVT.

V and J are TRBV18 and TRBJ1-3; no reliable D call. Trimming left V 4 bases short and J 0 bases short, with 10 bases between. CDR3 length: 15 residues. Germline V CDR1 and CDR2: KGHSH, LQKENI. The CDR3 DNA reads as TGTGCCAGCTCACTTGAGCCGAGCTCTGGAAACACCATATATTTT. Protein: CASSLEPSSGNTIYF.